The sample holds many counts of the clone carrying this T cell receptor beta chain. The sample comes from a study of regulatory T cells in long-lasting Graves disease. The time point denotes: newly diagnosed GD, antithyroid drugs for less than 3 months. Construction of the TCR library relied on RNA isolated from PBMCs. TCR beta libraries were built with iRepertoire HTBI primers and Arm-PCR of CDR3 regions. TCRdb re-called the multiplex PCR reads through MiXCR, storing one row per CDR3 protein. This sample yields 550,000 or so distinct CDR3 sequences, of which around 13% are seen a single time; around 10% belongs to the top ten. Germline-derived CDR1 and CDR2 are MDHEN and SYDVKM. The CDR3 loop spans 16 amino acids. The trim removed 6 bases at V and 2 bases at J, leaving 11 bases unmatched. This same sample was also taken into another study, of T cells in Graves' hyperthyroidism and ophthalmopathy. From that study: For Graves' hyperthyroidism to be stable, ophthalmopathy could not progress within 18 months.

This TCR was sampled from a woman aged 30 to 39 with Graves disease. This sequence joins TRBV28 and TRBJ2-3; TRBD2 aligns across 7 bases. Sequencing was performed on peripheral blood mononuclear cells (PBMCs), taken at new diagnosis, from a patient treated with antithyroid drugs. The CDR3 here is CASSPGGGPLTDTQYF. The DNA of the CDR3 is TGTGCCAGCAGCCCTGGGGGGGGACCCCTCACAGATACGCAGTATTTT.